A selection of T cell receptor beta chains follows, all from one sample in a study of blood T cell repertoires in COVID-19. Repertoires were generated with immunoSEQ multiplex PCR, while TCRdb's copy carries only in-frame clones and drops some. The table lists approximately 240,000 clones, roughly 80% of them singletons. The sequenced material came from peripheral blood. The receptors stem from an elderly woman with active or convalescent COVID-19. Both conserved end residues are trimmed from each CDR3.

v_gene,j_gene,CDR3aa
TRBV5-1,TRBJ1-1,ASSPDTEYRSEAF
TRBV3-1/TRBV3-2,TRBJ2-3,ASSQGLAGESDTQY
TRBV24-1,TRBJ2-1,ATSEAGTSRSEQF
TRBV5-6,TRBJ1-5,ASSLAGDDQPQH
TRBV6-5,TRBJ1-5,ASTIVGGARPQH
TRBV28,TRBJ1-5,ATLPQGTRPQH
TRBV9,TRBJ1-1,ASSVAVGQGEAF
TRBV6-1,TRBJ1-4,ASSEDRGNEKLF
TRBV20-1,TRBJ2-5,SASRRGEHQETQY
TRBV5-1,TRBJ2-7,ASSLRVGAYEQY
TRBV7-2,TRBJ2-2,ASSLKSGAIGELF
TRBV5-5,TRBJ2-3,ASSLLSGTGGTDTQY
TRBV4-1,TRBJ2-1,ASSPPGTSGRTYNEQF
TRBV7-2,TRBJ2-3,ASSSRGGQQSSTDTQY
TRBV6-5,TRBJ2-3,ASSPQGGGQY
TRBV6-6,TRBJ1-3,ASSNGQEGNTIY